The rows below give T cell receptor beta chains drawn from one sample of a study of blood T cell repertoires in COVID-19. TCRdb keeps only in-frame clones here, not all; method: immunoSEQ multiplex PCR. The sample yields about 68,000 clones, about four fifths seen once. Sequenced material: peripheral blood. The receptors stem from a man between 50 and 59 years old with active COVID-19. Each CDR3 is given with its conserved first and last residue.

>15|TRBV2|TRBJ2-2
CASGGRGKNTGELFF
>16|TRBV5-8|TRBJ2-7
CASSPSRPSYLDEQYF
>14|TRBV5-1|TRBJ1-3
CASKQVSSGNTIYF
>12|TRBV18|TRBJ2-7
CASSASADEQYF
>13|TRBV2|TRBJ2-1
CASRRTSIDEQFF
>16|TRBV28|TRBJ1-6
CASSPTDRFWGWTLHF
>14|TRBV6-6|TRBJ2-5
CASSGTSGQETQYF
>17|TRBV12-5|TRBJ1-1
CASGLAHGQPMNTEAFF
>13|TRBV12-3/TRBV12-4|TRBJ1-2
CASSFSGDYGYTF
>14|TRBV5-1|TRBJ2-5
CASRMTSGGETQYF
>16|TRBV3-1/TRBV3-2|TRBJ2-7
CASSQVRGGSSYEQYF
>14|TRBV5-6|TRBJ2-5
CASSLYQNQETQYF
>16|TRBV9|TRBJ1-1
CASELKTGNRNTEAFF
>16|TRBV25-1|TRBJ2-3
CASSEFRGGNTDTQYF
>16|TRBV3-1/TRBV3-2|TRBJ1-2
CASSPTDRRANYGYTF
>15|TRBV2|TRBJ2-1
CASSEQRGGYREQFF
>15|TRBV9|TRBJ2-5
CASSVDGTGVKTQYF
>15|TRBV9|TRBJ1-6
CASSDGQGDYPPLHF
>15|TRBV27|TRBJ1-2
CASSSSGHPSYGYTF
>16|TRBV9|TRBJ1-2
CASSVRRDSPNYGYTF
>15|TRBV27|TRBJ2-7
CASRVGASVFYEQYF